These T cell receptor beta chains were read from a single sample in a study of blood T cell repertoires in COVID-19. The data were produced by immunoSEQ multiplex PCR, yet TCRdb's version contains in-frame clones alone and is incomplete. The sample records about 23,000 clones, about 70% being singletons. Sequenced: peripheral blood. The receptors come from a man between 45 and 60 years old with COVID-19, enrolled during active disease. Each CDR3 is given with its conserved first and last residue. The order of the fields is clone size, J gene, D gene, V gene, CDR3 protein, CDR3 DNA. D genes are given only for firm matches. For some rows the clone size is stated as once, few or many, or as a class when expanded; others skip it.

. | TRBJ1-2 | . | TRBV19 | CASSIDPTSGYTF | TGTGCCAGTAGTATAGATCCGACTAGTGGCTACACCTTC
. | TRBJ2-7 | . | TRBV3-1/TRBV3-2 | CASSQGAGRAYEQYF | TGTGCCAGCAGCCAAGGAGCGGGTAGGGCCTACGAGCAGTACTTC
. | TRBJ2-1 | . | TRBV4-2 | CASSQVRGTYNEQFF | TGTGCCAGCAGCCAAGTTCGGGGGACCTACAATGAGCAGTTCTTC
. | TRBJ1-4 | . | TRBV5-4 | CASGLATNEKLFF | TGTGCCAGCGGACTTGCAACTAATGAAAAACTGTTTTTT
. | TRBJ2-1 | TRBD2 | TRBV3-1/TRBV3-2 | CATRDYRRNEQFF | TGTGCCACCCGGGACTACCGAAGGAATGAGCAGTTCTTC
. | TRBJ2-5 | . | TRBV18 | CASSPGDPAVQETQYF | TGTGCCAGCTCACCAGGCGATCCGGCGGTCCAAGAGACCCAGTACTTC
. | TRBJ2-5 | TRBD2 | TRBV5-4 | CASSLAGSQETQYF | TGTGCCAGCAGCTTAGCGGGATCCCAAGAGACCCAGTACTTC
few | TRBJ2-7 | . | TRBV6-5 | CASSSRPAGSEQYF | TGTGCCAGCAGTTCACGGCCAGCAGGGTCCGAGCAGTACTTC
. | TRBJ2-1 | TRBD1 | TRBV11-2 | CASSQDRAANEQFF | TGTGCCAGCAGCCAGGACAGGGCAGCCAATGAGCAGTTCTTC
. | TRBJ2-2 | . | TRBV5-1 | CASSSRTPGDTGELFF | TGCGCCAGCAGCTCGCGGACACCGGGGGACACCGGGGAGCTGTTTTTT
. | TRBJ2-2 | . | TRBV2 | CASSVALTTGELFF | TGTGCCAGCAGTGTAGCACTAACCACCGGGGAGCTGTTTTTT
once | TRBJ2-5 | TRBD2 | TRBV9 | CASSVYGLAEETQYF | TGTGCCAGCAGCGTGTACGGACTAGCGGAAGAGACCCAGTACTTC
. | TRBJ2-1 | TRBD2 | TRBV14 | CASSQGFSLRLADYNEQFF | TGTGCCAGCAGCCAAGGGTTCTCCCTTCGACTAGCGGATTACAATGAGCAGTTCTTC
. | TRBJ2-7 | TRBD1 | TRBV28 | CASSLWPRTGSYEQYF | TGTGCCAGCAGTTTATGGCCCAGGACAGGCTCCTACGAGCAGTACTTC
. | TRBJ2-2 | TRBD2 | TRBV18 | CASSPPTSGANTGELFF | TGTGCCAGCTCACCACCGACTAGCGGGGCGAACACCGGGGAGCTGTTTTTT
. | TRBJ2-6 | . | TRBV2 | CASRSQNPSGANVLTF | TGTGCCAGCAGGAGTCAAAACCCCTCTGGGGCCAACGTCCTGACTTTC
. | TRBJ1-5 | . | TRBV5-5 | CASSLEWGGPQHF | TGTGCCAGCAGCTTGGAATGGGGGGGGCCCCAGCATTTT
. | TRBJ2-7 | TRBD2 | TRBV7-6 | CASSLVLAGGEQYF | TGTGCCAGCAGCTTAGTTCTAGCGGGGGGCGAGCAGTACTTC
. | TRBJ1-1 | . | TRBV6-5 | CASSYRAGTFF | TGTGCCAGCAGTTACAGGGCGGGAACTTTCTTT
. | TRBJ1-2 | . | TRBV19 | CASSIAGEYGGYTF | TGTGCCAGTAGTATAGCCGGGGAATATGGTGGCTACACCTTC
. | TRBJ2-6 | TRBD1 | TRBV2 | CASSVQQGAGANVLTF | TGTGCCAGCAGCGTTCAGCAGGGGGCTGGGGCCAACGTCCTGACTTTC
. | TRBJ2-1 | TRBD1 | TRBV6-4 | CASSLGQGGYNEQFF | TGTGCCAGCAGCCTCGGACAGGGGGGTTACAATGAGCAGTTCTTC
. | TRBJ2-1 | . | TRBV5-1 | CASTPGTPRKYNEQFF | TGCGCCAGCACACCGGGGACTCCCCGAAAGTACAATGAGCAGTTCTTC
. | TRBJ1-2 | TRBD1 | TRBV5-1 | CASSFGGQGDGYTF | TGCGCCAGCAGCTTCGGGGGACAGGGTGATGGCTACACCTTC
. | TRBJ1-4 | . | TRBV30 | CAWSVSLNEKLFF | TGTGCCTGGAGTGTGAGCCTTAATGAAAAACTGTTTTTT
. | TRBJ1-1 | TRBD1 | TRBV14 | CASSQEQGSSAFF | TGTGCCAGCAGCCAAGAACAGGGGTCGTCGGCTTTCTTT
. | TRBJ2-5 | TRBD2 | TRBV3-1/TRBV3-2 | CASSQEKRGGQETQYF | TGTGCCAGCAGCCAAGAGAAGCGGGGGGGTCAAGAGACCCAGTACTTC
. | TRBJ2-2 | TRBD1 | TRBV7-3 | CASSLTSQGARTGELFF | TGTGCCAGCAGCTTAACCTCCCAGGGGGCACGCACCGGGGAGCTGTTTTTT
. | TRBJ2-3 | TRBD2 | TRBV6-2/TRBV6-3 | CASSYSGAGGRASQYF | TGTGCCAGCAGTTACTCGGGAGCGGGGGGGAGGGCCTCGCAGTATTTT
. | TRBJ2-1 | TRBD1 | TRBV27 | CASSIRDRGYNEQFF | TGTGCCAGCAGTATCAGGGACAGGGGCTACAATGAGCAGTTCTTC
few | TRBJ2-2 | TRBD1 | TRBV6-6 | CASKWPGTGNTGELFF | TGTGCCAGCAAATGGCCCGGGACAGGGAACACCGGGGAGCTGTTTTTT
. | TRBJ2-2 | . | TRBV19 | CASRDSSLKRGTTNTGELFF | TGTGCCAGCCGGGACTCCTCCCTGAAAAGAGGGACCACGAACACCGGGGAGCTGTTTTTT
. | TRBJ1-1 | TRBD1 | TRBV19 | CASSMSTGMANTEAFF | TGTGCCAGTAGTATGTCGACAGGGATGGCCAACACTGAAGCTTTCTTT
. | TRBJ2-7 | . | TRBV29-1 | CSVDFSGSYEQYF | TGCAGCGTTGATTTTAGCGGCTCCTACGAGCAGTACTTC
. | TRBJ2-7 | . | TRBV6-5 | CASRRESGTGYEQYF | TGTGCCAGCAGACGAGAGAGCGGGACAGGCTACGAGCAGTACTTC
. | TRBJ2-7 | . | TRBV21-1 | CASTPGTVLNYEQYF | TGTGCCAGCACCCCCGGGACAGTGCTAAACTACGAGCAGTACTTC
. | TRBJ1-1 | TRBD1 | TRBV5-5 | CASSARDRDNTEAFF | TGTGCCAGCAGCGCCCGGGACAGAGATAACACTGAAGCTTTCTTT
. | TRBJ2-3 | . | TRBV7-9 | CASSFDRSTDTQYF | TGTGCCAGCAGCTTCGACAGAAGCACAGATACGCAGTATTTT
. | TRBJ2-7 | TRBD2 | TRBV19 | CASSVTSGKYEQYF | TGTGCCAGTAGTGTGACTAGCGGGAAGTACGAGCAGTACTTC
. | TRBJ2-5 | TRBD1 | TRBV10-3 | CAISGTGQETQYF | TGTGCCATCAGTGGGACAGGGCAAGAGACCCAGTACTTC
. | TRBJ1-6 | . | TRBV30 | CACHSGRGGSPLHF | TGTGCCTGTCATTCCGGACGGGGGGGGTCACCCCTCCACTTT
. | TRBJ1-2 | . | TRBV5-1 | CASSSGGGAAGYGYTF | TGCGCCAGCAGCTCGGGTGGGGGGGCGGCCGGCTATGGCTACACCTTC
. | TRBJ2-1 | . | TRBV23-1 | CARVSDFYNEQFF | TGCGCCAGAGTGTCCGACTTTTACAATGAGCAGTTCTTC
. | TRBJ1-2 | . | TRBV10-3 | CAISGGENYGYTF | TGTGCCATCAGTGGAGGAGAAAACTATGGCTACACCTTC
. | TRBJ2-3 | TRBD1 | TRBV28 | CASSPSGTGVDTQYF | TGTGCCAGCAGTCCCTCCGGGACAGGGGTGGATACGCAGTATTTT
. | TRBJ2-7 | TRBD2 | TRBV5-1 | CASSPSSGGTYEQYF | TGCGCCAGCAGCCCGAGTAGCGGGGGGACCTACGAGCAGTACTTC
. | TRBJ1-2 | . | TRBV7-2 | CASSLTVRGYGYTF | TGTGCCAGCAGCTTAACGGTTAGGGGCTATGGCTACACCTTC
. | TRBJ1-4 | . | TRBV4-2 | CASSQRQEVNEKLFF | TGTGCCAGCAGCCAACGACAGGAGGTCAATGAAAAACTGTTTTTT